The T cell receptor (beta chain) under discussion was sequenced for a study of CD8 T cells in Susac syndrome. Findings of the study overall: Acknowledgment was made by the study that its TCR sequencing and HLA analysis involved a relatively small number of individuals.

Reverse transcription of about 0.45 to 1 ug RNA used random hexamers. TCRdb ran MiXCR on the immunoSEQ multiplex PCR reads and lists one entry per CDR3 protein. The sample carries under 200,000 distinct CDR3 sequences, around 96% recorded once. Germline CDR1 LNHDA, CDR2 SQIVND (reference sequence). V shed 6 bases and J shed 3 bases, with 14 bases lying between them. The CDR3 loop spans 14 amino acids. As concerns this clonotype: Antigen specificity is unknown.

This sequence originates from a human donor with multiple sclerosis. The rearrangement links TRBV19 to TRBJ1-1; D is perhaps TRBD1 (5 bases). Sequenced sample: CD8+ T cells from PBMCs. The CDR3 DNA reads as TGTGCCAGTAGCTCAGTTGGGGGTTACACTGAAGCTTTCTTT. It encodes CASSSVGGYTEAFF.